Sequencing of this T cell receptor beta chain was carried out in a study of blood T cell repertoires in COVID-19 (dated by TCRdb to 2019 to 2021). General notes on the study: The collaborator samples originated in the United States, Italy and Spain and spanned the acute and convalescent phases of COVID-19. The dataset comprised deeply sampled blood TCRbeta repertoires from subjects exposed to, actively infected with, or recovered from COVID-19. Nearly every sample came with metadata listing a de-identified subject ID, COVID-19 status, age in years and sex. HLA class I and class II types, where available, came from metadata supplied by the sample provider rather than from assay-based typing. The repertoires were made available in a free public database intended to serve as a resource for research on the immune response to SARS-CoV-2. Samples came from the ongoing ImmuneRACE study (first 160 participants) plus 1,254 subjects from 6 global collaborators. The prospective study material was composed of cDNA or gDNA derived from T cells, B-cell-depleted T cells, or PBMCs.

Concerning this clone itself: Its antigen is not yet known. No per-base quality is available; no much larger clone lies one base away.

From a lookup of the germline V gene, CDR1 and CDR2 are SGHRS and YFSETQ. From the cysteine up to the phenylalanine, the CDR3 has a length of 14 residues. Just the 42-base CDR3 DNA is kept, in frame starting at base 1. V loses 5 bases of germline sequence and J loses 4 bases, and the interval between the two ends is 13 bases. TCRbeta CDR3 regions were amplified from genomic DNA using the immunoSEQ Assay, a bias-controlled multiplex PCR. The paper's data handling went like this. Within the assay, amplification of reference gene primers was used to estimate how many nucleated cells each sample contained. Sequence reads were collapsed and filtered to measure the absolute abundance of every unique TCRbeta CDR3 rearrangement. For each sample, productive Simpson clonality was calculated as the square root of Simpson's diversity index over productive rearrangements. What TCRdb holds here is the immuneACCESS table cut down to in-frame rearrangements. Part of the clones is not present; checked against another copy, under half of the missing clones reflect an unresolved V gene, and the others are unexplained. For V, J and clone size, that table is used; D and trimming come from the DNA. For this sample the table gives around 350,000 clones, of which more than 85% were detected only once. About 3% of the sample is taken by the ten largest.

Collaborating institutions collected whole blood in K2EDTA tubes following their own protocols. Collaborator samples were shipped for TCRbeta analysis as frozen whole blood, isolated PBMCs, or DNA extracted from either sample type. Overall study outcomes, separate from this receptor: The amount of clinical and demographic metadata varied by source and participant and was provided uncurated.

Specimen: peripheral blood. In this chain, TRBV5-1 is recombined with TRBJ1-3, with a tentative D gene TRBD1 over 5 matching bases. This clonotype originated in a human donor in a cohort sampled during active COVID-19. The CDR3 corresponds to CASRDVQGGNTIYF. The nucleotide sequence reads TGCGCCAGCAGGGACGTCCAGGGCGGAAACACCATATATTTT.